This TCR beta chain was found in a study of beta chain features in type 1 diabetes. Expressed TCRB transcripts were sequenced, since all the RNA that had been isolated was reverse transcribed. Some clones are missing from TCRdb's copy, which holds only in-frame ones; the method was immunoSEQ multiplex PCR. The top ten clones hold 0.035% to 0.04% of a sample with hundreds of thousands of clones, about an eighth of them seen once. This CDR3 contains 13 residues. Looked up from germline, CDR1 is MDHEN and CDR2 is SYDVKM. The V end lost 5 bases, the J end lost 3 bases, and 11 bases lay between the germline ends. In regard to this clone: The target antigen is unknown.

Overall study findings and caveats: Shortening of TCRB CDR3s, moderate but significant, appeared in all four CD4+ subsets of Type 1 diabetes patients.

The genes are TRBV28 and TRBJ2-7, with D perhaps TRBD1 (6 bases). The source material was naive CD4+ T cells from blood. The clonotype originates from a young man with type 1 diabetes. CDR3 DNA: TGTGCCAGCAGTGGGGGACATCTCTACGAGCAGTACTTC. Its translation: CASSGGHLYEQYF.